A single sample is the source of the 24 T cell receptor beta chains below, sequenced in a study of spatial heterogeneity in lung cancer. MiXCR, run by TCRdb on the 5' RACE reads, gives a single entry per CDR3 protein. The sample lists roughly 40,000 distinct CDR3 sequences; around 6.5% were seen once. Time point: sample taken at primary tumor resection. Unsorted samples of tumor, nontumor lung or frozen PBMC had their whole RNA sequenced. The sequences come from PBMCs, collected at surgery. These receptors all come from a female donor with early-stage non-small cell lung cancer.

This clonotype was seen ten or more times. V gene TRBV7-2 combines with J gene TRBJ2-3; D tentatively reads TRBD1 or TRBD2 (5 bases each). Between the trimmed V and J ends, which lost 5 bases and 7 bases, there was a span of 10 bases. Germline CDR1 and CDR2: SGHTA and FQGNSA. CDR3 length: 12 amino acids. The CDR3, as DNA: TGTGCCAGCAGCCGGGACCGTAATACGCAGTATTTT. Protein sequence: CASSRDRNTQYF.

This clonotype came up many times. The gene calls are TRBV6-5 and TRBJ2-7; D remains unclear. This CDR3 region has 11 residues. Trimming took off 0 bases at V and 7 bases at J, with 4 bases between the two ends. Germline loops: CDR1 MNHEY, CDR2 SVGAGI. In nucleotides, the CDR3 is TGTGCCAGCAGTTACTCCCAAGAGCAGTACTTC. It yields the protein CASSYSQEQYF.

This clonotype was picked up many times. The chain couples TRBV4-1 to TRBJ2-6; D gene unclear. The CDR3 is 16 residues long. The V end lost 2 bases, the J end lost 4 bases, and 12 bases lay between the germline ends. Per the germline V gene, CDR1 is MGHRA and CDR2 is YSYEKL. The CDR3 DNA sequence: TGCGCCAGCAGCCAAAAACCCATGGGCGGGGCCAACGTCCTGACTTTC. Its protein product is CASSQKPMGGANVLTF.

CDR3 in amino acids: CASRNSPNEKLFF. The CDR3 coding sequence is TGCGCCAGCAGAAACAGCCCGAATGAAAAACTGTTTTTT. This chain joins TRBV5-1 and TRBJ1-4; D is uncertain. Germline CDR1 is SGHRS and CDR2 is YFSETQ. The CDR3 is made up of 13 amino acids. V lost 5 bases and J lost 5, with 10 bases in between.

This clonotype was recorded at least ten times. The chain uses TRBV7-2 and TRBJ1-1, with D unclear. From germline, CDR1 is SGHTA and CDR2 FQGNSA. V lost 5 bases and J 0 bases, leaving 7 bases between the germline ends. The CDR3 loop spans 13 amino acids. The chain's CDR3 is CASSPHMNTEAFF. The DNA for the CDR3 is TGTGCCAGCAGCCCGCATATGAACACTGAAGCTTTCTTT.

The table lists this clonotype with many counts. The CDR3 sequence is CSVVENTGGQPQHF. For the CDR3, the DNA is TGCAGCGTTGTTGAGAACACAGGGGGACAGCCCCAGCATTTT. The rearrangement links TRBV29-1 to TRBJ1-5; 8 bases are shared with TRBD1. Germline CDR1 SQVTM, CDR2 ANQGSEA. With V trimmed by 4 bases and J by 7 bases, 9 bases remained unmatched. The CDR3 loop spans 14 amino acids.

This clonotype appeared many times. This chain links TRBV18 with TRBJ2-3, with no clear D. The CDR3 has 16 amino acids. Per the germline V gene, CDR1 is KGHSH and CDR2 is LQKENI. The V end was cut by 0 bases, the J end by 1 base, with 11 bases between. CDR3 bases: TGTGCCAGCTCACCACCAGAATACCTCGGCACAGATACGCAGTATTTT. It translates to CASSPPEYLGTDTQYF. Drawing the rest from reference TRBV18 and TRBJ2-3, the complete variable domain is NAGVMQNPRHLVRRRGQEARLRCSPMKGHSHVYWYRQLPEEGLKFMVYLQKENIIDESGMPKERFSAEFPKEGPSILRIQQVVRGDSAAYFCASSPPEYLGTDTQYFGPGTRLTVL.

This clonotype was seen many times. The chain links TRBV6-2 or TRBV6-3 to TRBJ2-3, with 9 bases identical to TRBD2. CDR1 is MNHEY and CDR2 is SVGEGT in the germline V gene. Trimming cost V 4 bases and J 5 bases; bases outside gene matches: 4. CDR3 length equals 14 residues. CDR3 loop: CASSSRTSEDTQYF. CDR3 DNA sequence: TGTGCCAGCAGTTCGAGGACTAGCGAAGATACGCAGTATTTT.

This clonotype turned up a few times. The chain uses TRBV12-3 or TRBV12-4 and TRBJ1-1; D possibly corresponds to TRBD1 (6 bases). Deletions cut 4 bases from V and 5 bases from J, with 11 bases between. CDR3 length: 13 residues. The CDR3 DNA sequence: TGTGCCAGCAGTTCAAAAGGGGGGACTGAAGCTTTCTTT. Translated: CASSSKGGTEAFF.

There are a few counts of this clonotype. The chain has TRBV25-1 and TRBJ2-5, with D perhaps TRBD2 (6 bases). This CDR3 has 12 amino acids. CDR1 MGHDK and CDR2 SYGVNS come from the germline V gene. Deletions cut 7 bases from V and 5 bases from J, with 11 bases between. CDR3 DNA: TGTGCCAGCAATGGAGGGATGGAGACCCAGTACTTC. Translation: CASNGGMETQYF.

This clonotype was observed at least ten times. The chain uses TRBV20-1 and TRBJ1-5, with 10 bases fitting TRBD1. V was pared by 2 bases and J by 7 bases, with 11 bases of the junction left unmatched. The CDR3 is 16 amino acids. Germline CDR1 reads DFQATT; CDR2 reads SNEGSKA (reference sequence). This CDR3 reads CSARFRDRGSRQPQHF. The DNA for the CDR3 is TGCAGTGCTAGATTCCGGGACAGGGGTTCGAGGCAGCCCCAGCATTTT.

This clonotype was observed at least ten times. The chain employs TRBV20-1 and TRBJ2-7; D may be TRBD1 or TRBD2 (5 bases each). Per the germline V gene, CDR1 is DFQATT and CDR2 is SNEGSKA (reference sequence). The CDR3 is made up of 12 amino acids. Trimming left V 1 base short and J 8 bases short, with 12 bases between. The CDR3 loop reads CSARAGTLKQYF. In DNA form, the CDR3 reads TGCAGTGCTAGAGCGGGGACCCTGAAGCAGTACTTC.

CDR3 bases: TGTGCCAGCTCCAGGGCACTTCAAGCTTTCTTT. Its protein is CASSRALQAFF. This chain uses TRBV6-1 with TRBJ1-1, with D possibly TRBD1 on 5 matching bases. Germline V gives CDR1 MNHNS, CDR2 SASEGT. This CDR3 spans 11 amino acids. V was cut by 8 bases and J by 9 bases, with 13 bases left in between.

At least ten counts were recorded for this clonotype. This chain links TRBV9 with TRBJ2-3; possible D gene TRBD2, 5 bases. The ends were cut back, 0 bases at V and 0 bases at J, with 11 bases in the middle. Germline V gene data show CDR1 as SGDLS and CDR2 as YYNGEE. CDR3 size: 16 residues. The CDR3 region has the DNA TGTGCCAGCAGCGTAGCCGCGGGTGCTAGCACAGATACGCAGTATTTT. Translating gives CASSVAAGASTDTQYF.

This clonotype was found a few times. CDR3 DNA: TGTGCCAGCAGCTGGGGGCAAGGAGCTTTCTTT. Its translation: CASSWGQGAFF. The chain is built from TRBV7-9 and TRBJ1-1; tentative D call: TRBD1 (6 bases). The CDR3 totals 11 residues. Germline-derived CDR1 and CDR2 are SEHNR and FQNEAQ (reference sequence). Trimming shortened V by 4 bases and J by 10 bases, and 10 bases separated the two germline ends.

This clonotype was detected many times. The chain recombines TRBV14 with TRBJ2-3; TRBD2 might be the D (6 bases). V was pared by 3 bases and J by 8 bases, with 39 bases between. The CDR3 has 22 residues. Germline V gene sequence: CDR1 SGHDN, CDR2 FVKESK. The CDR3: CASSHPTDRGYFWDSPAGTQYF. The CDR3 DNA sequence: TGTGCCAGCAGCCACCCCACCGACAGAGGCTACTTCTGGGACTCCCCGGCGGGTACGCAGTATTTT.

This clonotype appeared many times. V gene TRBV7-9 combines with J gene TRBJ1-2; D uncertain. This CDR3 region has 13 residues. The V gene's germline CDR1 is SEHNR and CDR2 FQNEAQ (reference sequence). V lost 8 bases to trimming and J lost 4 bases, with 14 bases between them. CDR3 DNA sequence: TGTGCCAGCGCGGGGATGAAGGGCTATGGCTACACCTTC. It translates to CASAGMKGYGYTF. Filled out from reference TRBV7-9 and TRBJ1-2, the complete variable domain reads DTGVSQNPRHKITKRGQNVTFRCDPISEHNRLYWYRQTLGQGPEFLTYFQNEAQLEKSRLLSDRFSAERPKGSFSTLEIQRTEQGDSAMYLCASAGMKGYGYTFGSGTRLTVV.

This clonotype was seen more than once but under ten times. The chain carries TRBV18 and TRBJ2-5, with D maybe TRBD1 (6 bases). Trimming pared 3 bases from V and 2 bases from J, leaving 13 bases between. This CDR3 has 15 amino acids. CDR1 and CDR2 (germline): KGHSH, LQKENI. CDR3: CASSPLGGRQETQYF. The CDR3 nucleotides read TGTGCCAGCTCACCGCTAGGGGGAAGGCAAGAGACCCAGTACTTC.

There are a few counts of this clonotype. This chain connects TRBV18 to TRBJ2-2; no firm D call. Per the germline V gene, CDR1 is KGHSH and CDR2 is LQKENI. V was trimmed by 8 bases and J by 4 bases, leaving 11 bases between them. The CDR3 contains 13 residues. CDR3 residues: CASRETSTGELFF. The CDR3 nucleotides read TGTGCCAGCCGCGAGACCAGCACCGGGGAGCTGTTTTTT. Supplemented by reference TRBV18 and TRBJ2-2, the full variable domain reads NAGVMQNPRHLVRRRGQEARLRCSPMKGHSHVYWYRQLPEEGLKFMVYLQKENIIDESGMPKERFSAEFPKEGPSILRIQQVVRGDSAAYFCASRETSTGELFFGEGSRLTVL.

This clonotype was observed a few times. This chain connects TRBV29-1 to TRBJ1-2; D unresolved. The CDR3 sequence is 11 residues long. The germline V gene encodes CDR1 SQVTM and CDR2 ANQGSEA. With 4 bases removed from V and 8 bases from J, the gap between germline ends came to 11 bases. CDR3 bases: TGCAGCGTTGCCGTGACTAACGGCTACACCTTC. Translation gives CSVAVTNGYTF.

This clonotype has at least ten counts. V and J are TRBV7-6 and TRBJ2-7, with unresolved D. V lost 5 bases and J lost 3, with 11 bases in between. Germline V lookup: CDR1 SGHVS, CDR2 FNYEAQ. There are 13 residues in the CDR3. The CDR3 coding sequence is TGTGCCAGCAGCCTGAACCGGTACTACGAGCAGTACTTC. Its translation: CASSLNRYYEQYF.

This clonotype was counted many times. This chain uses TRBV29-1 with TRBJ2-3; D may be TRBD1 or TRBD2 (6 bases each). The V end lost 1 base, the J end lost 4 bases, and 12 bases lay between the germline ends. Germline lookup yields CDR1 SQVTM and CDR2 ANQGSEA. This CDR3 has 14 residues. The CDR3 DNA reads TGCAGCGTTGAAGCGGGGGCCCTACCAGATACGCAGTATTTT. Amino acids: CSVEAGALPDTQYF.

The table lists this clonotype with many counts. The chain has TRBV7-9 and TRBJ2-1; D may be TRBD1 or TRBD2 (6 bases each). The germline V and J ends were trimmed by 0 bases and 7 bases, with 13 bases remaining between them. The CDR3 loop spans 15 amino acids. Germline-derived CDR1 and CDR2 are SEHNR and FQNEAQ (reference sequence). The CDR3 DNA is TGTGCCAGCAGCTTAGCCGGGGGCCGGCGGAATGAGCAGTTCTTC. Translating gives CASSLAGGRRNEQFF.

This clonotype qualifies as medium-sized. The chain couples TRBV21-1 to TRBJ1-6. TRBV21-1 is described as a pseudogene. CDR3 size: 14 residues. The CDR3 DNA follows: TGTGCCAGCAGCAAAGTAGGGAGGCATTCACCCCTCCACTTT. Translating it yields CASSKVGRHSPLHF.